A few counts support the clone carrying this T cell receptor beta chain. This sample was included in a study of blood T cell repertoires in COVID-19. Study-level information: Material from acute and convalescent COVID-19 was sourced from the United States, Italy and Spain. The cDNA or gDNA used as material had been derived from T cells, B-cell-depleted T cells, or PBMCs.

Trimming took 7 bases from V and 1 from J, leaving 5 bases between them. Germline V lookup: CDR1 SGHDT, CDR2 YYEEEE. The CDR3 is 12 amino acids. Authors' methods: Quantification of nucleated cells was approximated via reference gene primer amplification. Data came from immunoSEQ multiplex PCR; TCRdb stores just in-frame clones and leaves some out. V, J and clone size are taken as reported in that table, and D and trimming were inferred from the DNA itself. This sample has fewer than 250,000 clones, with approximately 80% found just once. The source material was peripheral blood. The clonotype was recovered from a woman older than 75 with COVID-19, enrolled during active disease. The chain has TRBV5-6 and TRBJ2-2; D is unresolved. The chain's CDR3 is CASGKNTGELFF. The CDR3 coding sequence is TGTGCCAGCGGCAAGAACACCGGGGAGCTGTTTTTT. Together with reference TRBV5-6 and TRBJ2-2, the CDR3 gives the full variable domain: DAGVTQSPTHLIKTRGQQVTLRCSPKSGHDTVSWYQQALGQGPQFIFQYYEEEERQRGNFPDRFSGHQFPNYSSELNVNALLLGDSALYLCASGKNTGELFFGEGSRLTVL.